This is a list of T cell receptor beta chains from one sample in a study of blood T cell repertoires in COVID-19. Assay: immunoSEQ multiplex PCR; the TCRdb copy retains only in-frame clones and omits some. The repertoire holds about 64,000 clones, with more than 65% as singletons. Sequencing input: peripheral blood. These receptors originate from a human donor in a cohort sampled during active COVID-19. Each CDR3 is given with its conserved first and last residue. The D gene is left open where the match is weak. Size values are once, few and many counts, or a class for expanded clones, and some rows have none.

V gene	clone size	D gene	J gene	CDR3 protein	CDR3 DNA
TRBV30	.	.	TRBJ2-2	CAWKQGPGELFF	TGTGCCTGGAAACAGGGCCCCGGGGAGCTGTTTTTT
TRBV6-5	.	.	TRBJ1-1	CASRIGAMNTEAFF	TGTGCCAGCAGGATAGGGGCCATGAACACTGAAGCTTTCTTT
TRBV6-5	.	.	TRBJ1-1	CASMRPRAEAFF	TGTGCCAGCATGCGGCCCCGCGCTGAAGCTTTCTTT
TRBV6-6	.	TRBD1	TRBJ2-7	CASSETGRMYEQYF	TGTGCCAGCAGTGAGACAGGGAGAATGTACGAGCAGTACTTC
TRBV18	.	.	TRBJ1-3	CASSPPRGGSGNTIYF	TGTGCCAGCTCACCACCGCGGGGGGGCTCTGGAAACACCATATATTTT
TRBV27	few	.	TRBJ1-1	CASKKVNGQTNTEAFF	TGTGCCAGCAAGAAAGTTAATGGACAGACGAACACTGAAGCTTTCTTT
TRBV10-3	.	TRBD1	TRBJ2-3	CAISSGQASSTDTQYF	TGTGCCATCAGCTCCGGACAGGCCTCTAGCACAGATACGCAGTATTTT
TRBV5-6	.	TRBD1	TRBJ2-3	CASSFSGTGGDTQYF	TGTGCCAGCAGCTTTAGCGGGACAGGGGGCGATACGCAGTATTTT
TRBV11-2	.	TRBD1	TRBJ2-7	CASSLAGGTYEQYF	TGTGCCAGCAGCTTAGCAGGGGGTACCTACGAGCAGTACTTC
TRBV19	.	TRBD2	TRBJ2-1	CASSIVTSGGGYNEQFF	TGTGCCAGTAGTATAGTAACTAGCGGGGGGGGATACAATGAGCAGTTCTTC
TRBV18	.	.	TRBJ1-2	CASSPDGNYGYTF	TGTGCCAGCTCACCCGACGGGAACTATGGCTACACCTTC
TRBV5-6	.	.	TRBJ2-5	CASSFYQETQYF	TGTGCCAGCAGCTTCTACCAAGAGACCCAGTACTTC
TRBV30	.	.	TRBJ1-1	CAWSVWGGSNTEAFF	TGTGCCTGGAGTGTTTGGGGAGGAAGTAACACTGAAGCTTTCTTT
TRBV27	.	.	TRBJ2-7	CASTKQGSGEQYF	TGTGCCAGCACCAAACAGGGTTCAGGCGAGCAGTACTTC
TRBV5-5	.	TRBD1	TRBJ2-2	CASSLQLGGSNTGELFF	TGTGCCAGCAGCTTGCAATTAGGGGGCTCGAACACCGGGGAGCTGTTTTTT
TRBV19	once	TRBD1	TRBJ2-1	CASSGDSSWQFF	TGTGCCAGTAGTGGGGACAGCTCCTGGCAGTTCTTC
TRBV4-1	.	.	TRBJ1-6	CASSQDPGSSYNSPLHF	TGCGCCAGCAGCCAAGATCCGGGGAGCTCCTATAATTCACCCCTCCACTTT
TRBV7-8	.	TRBD1	TRBJ1-6	CASRFARTGESNSPLHF	TGTGCCAGCCGCTTCGCCCGGACAGGGGAGAGTAATTCACCCCTCCACTTT
TRBV30	.	TRBD1	TRBJ2-1	CAWGTGGGLNEQFF	TGTGCCTGGGGGACAGGGGGTGGCTTAAATGAGCAGTTCTTC
TRBV20-1	.	.	TRBJ1-2	CSASKGVGYGYTF	TGCAGTGCTAGTAAGGGGGTTGGCTATGGCTACACCTTC
TRBV19	few	TRBD1	TRBJ1-6	CASSPGQFNSPLHF	TGTGCCAGTAGCCCGGGACAGTTCAATTCACCCCTCCACTTT
TRBV28	.	TRBD1	TRBJ1-1	CASSSIQGVVTEAFF	TGTGCCAGCAGTTCCATACAGGGGGTAGTGACTGAAGCTTTCTTT